These 2 T cell receptor beta chains originate from one sample sequenced in a study of tissue T cells after allogeneic stem cell transplantation. TCRdb's table, derived via immunoSEQ multiplex PCR, lists solely in-frame clones and lacks some. The sample records about 5,200 clones, roughly three quarters being singletons. The input for sequencing was tissue from the colon, taken at autopsy. The receptors stem from a female donor over 55 with lung cancer.

This clone was found a few times. The V and J genes are TRBV7-9 and TRBJ1-2; D is ambiguous. The germline V gene has CDR1 SEHNR and CDR2 FQNEAQ (reference sequence). Trimming cost V 3 bases and J 4 bases, with 9 bases left between them. The CDR3 contains 13 residues. In DNA form, the CDR3 reads TGTGCCAGCAGCTTGACCGAACTCTATGGCTACACCTTC. This encodes CASSLTELYGYTF.

The chain recombines TRBV4-2 with TRBJ2-3; 8 bases match TRBD2. Germline V gene lookup returns CDR1 LGHNA and CDR2 YNFKEQ. Trimming cost V 5 bases and J 1 base; bases outside gene matches: 5. The CDR3 extends over 15 amino acids. In DNA, the CDR3 is TGTGCCAGCAGCACCCGGGGGGGTGGCACAGATACGCAGTATTTT. Amino acids: CASSTRGGGTDTQYF.